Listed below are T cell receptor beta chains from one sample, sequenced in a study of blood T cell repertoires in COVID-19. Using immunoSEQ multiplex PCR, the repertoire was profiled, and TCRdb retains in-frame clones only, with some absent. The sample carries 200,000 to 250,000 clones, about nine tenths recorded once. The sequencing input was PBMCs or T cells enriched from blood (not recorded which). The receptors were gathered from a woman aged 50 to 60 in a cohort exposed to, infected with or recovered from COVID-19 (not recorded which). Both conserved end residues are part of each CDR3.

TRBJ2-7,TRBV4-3,CASSQDRWGASYEQYF
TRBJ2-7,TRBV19,CASRIHTGGGTYEQYF
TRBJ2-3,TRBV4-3,CASSPEAAGSTDTQYF
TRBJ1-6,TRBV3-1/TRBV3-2,CASSQNTGYLHF
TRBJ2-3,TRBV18,CASSPPGLALDTQYF
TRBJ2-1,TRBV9,CASSVDGTGAYNEQFF
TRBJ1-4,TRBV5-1,CASSSGTGHEKLFF
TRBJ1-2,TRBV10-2,CASNPGSWGGGYTF
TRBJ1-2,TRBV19,CASTETTGDGYTF
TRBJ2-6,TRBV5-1,CASSTYRVVPDTSGANVLTF
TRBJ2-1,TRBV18,CASSPPDRAYNEQFF
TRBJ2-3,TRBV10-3,CAIRELGQGATDTQYF
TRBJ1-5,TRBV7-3,CASVGGLDQPQHF
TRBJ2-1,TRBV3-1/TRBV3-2,CASTTGQGTEQFF
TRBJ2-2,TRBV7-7,CASSPSGTSAGELFF
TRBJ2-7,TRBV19,CASSPGLAGLEQYF
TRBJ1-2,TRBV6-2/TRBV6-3,CASSSWVGGNGYTF
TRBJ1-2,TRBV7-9,CASSARGGRYGYTF
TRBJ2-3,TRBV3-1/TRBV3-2,CASGGSGGTDTQYF
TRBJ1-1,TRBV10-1,CASRAQNTEAFF
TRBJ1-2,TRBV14,CASSQTDNYGYTF
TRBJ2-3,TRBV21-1,CASSKCIAGGGDTQYF
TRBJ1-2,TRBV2,CASSVLQDSYGYTF
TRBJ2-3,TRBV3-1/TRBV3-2,CASSLTSGGSLTDTQYF
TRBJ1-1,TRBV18,CASSPRAGEFSTEAFF
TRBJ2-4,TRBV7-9,CASSLVGQNIQYF
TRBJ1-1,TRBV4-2,CASSQKTLDTEAFF
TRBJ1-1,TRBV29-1,CSVRDRGENTEAFF
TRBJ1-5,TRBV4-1,CASSPGTVNQPQHF
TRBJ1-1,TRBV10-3,CAISGQGNTEAFF
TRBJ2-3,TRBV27,CASSSRTSGMHDTQYF
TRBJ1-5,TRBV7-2,CASSLAPRGINQPQHF
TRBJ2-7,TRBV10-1,CASSAQTGSSNYEQYF
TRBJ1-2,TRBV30,CAWSDPGRSGYTF
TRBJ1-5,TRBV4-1,CASSHRVGTETEEGNQPQHF
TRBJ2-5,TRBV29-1,CSAWGLAGAKETQYF
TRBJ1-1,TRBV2,CASRRTANTEAFF
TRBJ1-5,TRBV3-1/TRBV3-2,CASSQEQGLPQHF
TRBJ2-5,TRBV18,CASSQEPSEAQYF
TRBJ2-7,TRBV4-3,CASSQGTVLGGEQYF
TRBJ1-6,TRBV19,CASSMNRGNSPLHF
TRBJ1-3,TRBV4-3,CASSQEYRISSGNTIYF
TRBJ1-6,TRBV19,CASRKGQNHYNSPLHF
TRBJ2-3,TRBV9,CASSHGNTQYF
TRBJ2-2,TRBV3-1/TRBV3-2,CASSLPSGGLGELFF
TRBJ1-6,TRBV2,CGDKSSYNSPLHF
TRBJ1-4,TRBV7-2,CASSLVGQGEEKLFF
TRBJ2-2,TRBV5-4,CASSTQDRGTGELFF
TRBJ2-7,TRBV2,CASSAYQGRQYF
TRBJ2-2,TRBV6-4,CASGYRENTGELFF
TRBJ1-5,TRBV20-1,CSASVSTRNNQPQHF
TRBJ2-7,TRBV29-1,CSVELERTEQYF
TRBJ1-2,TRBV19,CASSRTGVAGYTF
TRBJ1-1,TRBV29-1,CSVKGAPMNTEAFF
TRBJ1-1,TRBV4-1,CASSQEWSKGAKNTEAFF